This T cell receptor (beta chain) is drawn from a study of multiple sclerosis patients with progressive multifocal leukoencephalopathy. Libraries were prepared by immunoSEQ multiplex PCR; TCRdb keeps only in-frame clonotypes and omits some of them. Here the sample spans around 25,000 clones, around 93% being singletons. Time point here: 12 to 13 months of natalizumab therapy. Samples T1 and T2 were drawn at 6 and 12 months of therapy, respectively. This TCR came from a man aged 25-45 years with multiple sclerosis. The sample consisted of PBMCs, taken from a patient treated with natalizumab.

The chain's CDR3 is CASSRRILRAVIRYF. CDR3 nucleotides: TGTGCCAGCAGCCGTCGGATTTTACGAGCAGTCATACGGTACTTC. The rearrangement links TRBV7-4 to TRBJ2-7; D is ambiguous. This CDR3 has 15 amino acids. In germline, CDR1 is SGHVT, CDR2 SQSDAQ. Between the trimmed V and J ends, which lost 5 bases and 12 bases, there was a span of 26 bases. Filled out from reference TRBV7-4 and TRBJ2-7, the complete variable domain reads GAGVSQSPRYKVAKRGRDVALRCDSISGHVTLYWYRQTLGQGSEVLTYSQSDAQRDKSGRPSGRFSAERPERSVSTLKIQRTEQGDSAVYLCASSRRILRAVIRYFGPGTRLTVT.